The 5 T cell receptor beta chains presented below share a single source sample, sequenced in a study of blood T cell repertoires in COVID-19. Profiled with immunoSEQ multiplex PCR; TCRdb holds only in-frame clones, not every one. The sample shows 200,000 to 300,000 clones, roughly 84% of them seen only once. Sequenced input: peripheral blood. The receptors come from a woman aged 40 to 49 who had recovered from COVID-19.

The rearrangement links TRBV11-3 to TRBJ1-1; no reliable D call. Germline CDR1 reads SGHNT; CDR2 reads YENEEA. There are 13 residues in the CDR3. Trimming took 3 bases from V and 3 from J, leaving 8 bases between them. DNA for the CDR3: TGTGCCAGCAGCTTCCGCCGGGACACTGAAGCTTTCTTT. Translation gives CASSFRRDTEAFF. Combining the CDR3 with reference TRBV11-3 and TRBJ1-1 gives the whole variable domain EAGVVQSPRYKIIEKKQPVAFWCNPISGHNTLYWYLQNLGQGPELLIRYENEEAVDDSQLPKDRFSAERLKGVDSTLKIQPAELGDSAVYLCASSFRRDTEAFFGQGTRLTVV.

The rearrangement links TRBV6-5 to TRBJ2-1, with 10 bases fitting TRBD1. The V gene end was trimmed by 10 bases and the J gene end by 3 bases; junction bases not matched to a gene: 3. Germline loops: CDR1 MNHEY, CDR2 SVGAGI. The CDR3 is 13 residues long. The CDR3 reads CAIRDRGYNEQFF. CDR3 sequence (DNA): TGTGCCATCCGGGACAGGGGCTACAATGAGCAGTTCTTC.

This chain's CDR3 is CSVRTGSSGANVLTF. The CDR3 DNA sequence: TGCAGCGTTAGGACAGGGAGCTCTGGGGCCAACGTCCTGACTTTC. The genes are TRBV29-1 and TRBJ2-6, with 8 nucleotides matching TRBD1. The V segment lost 5 bases and the J segment 0 bases; nucleotides outside the gene matches: 3. Germline values: CDR1 SQVTM, CDR2 ANQGSEA. This CDR3 is 15 amino acids long.

CDR3 region: CATWAYGYTF. The CDR3 nucleotides read TGTGCCACCTGGGCCTATGGCTACACCTTC. The chain uses TRBV28 and TRBJ1-2; D is uncertain. In germline, CDR1 is MDHEN, CDR2 SYDVKM. Trimming pared 10 bases from V and 4 bases from J, leaving 7 bases between. The CDR3 is 10 amino acids.

The table lists this clone with a few counts. This rearrangement joins TRBV4-1 to TRBJ1-2; D gene uncertain. This CDR3 region has 15 residues. CDR1 is MGHRA and CDR2 is YSYEKL in the germline V gene. The V gene lost 1 base and the J gene lost 6 bases, with 15 bases spanning the gap. The CDR3 loop reads CASSQVFEGEDGYTF. The CDR3 DNA is TGCGCCAGCAGCCAAGTATTTGAGGGAGAAGATGGCTACACCTTC.